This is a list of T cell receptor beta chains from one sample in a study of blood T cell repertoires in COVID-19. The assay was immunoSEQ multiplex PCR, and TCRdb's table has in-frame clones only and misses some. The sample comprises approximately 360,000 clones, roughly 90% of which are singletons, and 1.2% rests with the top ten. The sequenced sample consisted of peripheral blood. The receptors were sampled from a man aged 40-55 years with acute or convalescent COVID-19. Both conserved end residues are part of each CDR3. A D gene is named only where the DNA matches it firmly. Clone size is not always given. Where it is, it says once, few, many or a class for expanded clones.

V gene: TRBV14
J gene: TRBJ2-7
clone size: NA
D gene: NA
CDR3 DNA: TGTGCCAGCAGCCAAGGTAATAGCGGCGGCTACGAGCAGTACTTC
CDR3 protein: CASSQGNSGGYEQYF

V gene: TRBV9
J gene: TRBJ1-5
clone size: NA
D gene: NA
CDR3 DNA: TGTGCCAGCAGCCCAAGGGACAACAATCAGCCCCAGCATTTT
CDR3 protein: CASSPRDNNQPQHF

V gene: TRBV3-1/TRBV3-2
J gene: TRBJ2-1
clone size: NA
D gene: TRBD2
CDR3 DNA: TGTGCCAGCAGCCAAGATCTAACTAGCGGGCGATACAATGAGCAGTTCTTC
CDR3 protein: CASSQDLTSGRYNEQFF

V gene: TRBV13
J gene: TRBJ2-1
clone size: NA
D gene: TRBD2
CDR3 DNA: TGTGCCAGCAGCTTATCCGGGGCTAGCGGGTCAGCATACAATGAGCAGTTCTTC
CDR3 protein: CASSLSGASGSAYNEQFF

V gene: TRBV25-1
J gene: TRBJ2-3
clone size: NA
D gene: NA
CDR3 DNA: TGTGCCAGCTCACAGGGTAGCACAGATACGCAGTATTTT
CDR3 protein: CASSQGSTDTQYF

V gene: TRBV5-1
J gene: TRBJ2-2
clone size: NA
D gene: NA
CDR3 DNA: TGCGCCAGCAGCCTGGGGACATTTTCGAAGACCGGGGAGCTGTTTTTT
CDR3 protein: CASSLGTFSKTGELFF

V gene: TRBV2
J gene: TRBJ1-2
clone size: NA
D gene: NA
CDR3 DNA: TGTGCCAGCAGTGTGCAGGGATTGTATGGCTACACCTTC
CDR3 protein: CASSVQGLYGYTF

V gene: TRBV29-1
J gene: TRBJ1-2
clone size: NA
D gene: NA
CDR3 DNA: TGCAGCGTTGAGAAGGGGAACTATGGCTACACCTTC
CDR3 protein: CSVEKGNYGYTF

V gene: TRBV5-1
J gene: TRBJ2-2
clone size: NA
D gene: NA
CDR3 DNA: TGCGCCAGCAGCTTGCGTTACGGGGACACCGGGGAGCTGTTTTTT
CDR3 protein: CASSLRYGDTGELFF

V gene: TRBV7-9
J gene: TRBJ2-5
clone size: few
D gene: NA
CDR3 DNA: TGTGCCAGCACCCCCTTAGCTCCATTAGAGGAGACCCAGTACTTC
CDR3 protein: CASTPLAPLEETQYF

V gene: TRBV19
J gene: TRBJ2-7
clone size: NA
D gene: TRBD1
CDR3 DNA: TGTGCCAGCTCCAGGGGGACCTACGAGCAGTACTTC
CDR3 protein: CASSRGTYEQYF

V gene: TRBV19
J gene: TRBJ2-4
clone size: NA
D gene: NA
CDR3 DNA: TGTGCCAGTAGTAGCACAGCGTTCACAGGTTTGAACATTCAGTACTTC
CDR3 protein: CASSSTAFTGLNIQYF

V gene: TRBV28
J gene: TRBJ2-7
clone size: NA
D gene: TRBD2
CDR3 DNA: TGTGCCAGCAGTCCCATAGCGGGGGGTTCTCTCGAGCAGTACTTC
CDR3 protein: CASSPIAGGSLEQYF

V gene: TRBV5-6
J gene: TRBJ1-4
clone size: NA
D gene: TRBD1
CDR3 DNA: TGTGCCAGCCAGACAGGGTCACCCGGTGAACTGTTTTTT
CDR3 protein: CASQTGSPGELFF

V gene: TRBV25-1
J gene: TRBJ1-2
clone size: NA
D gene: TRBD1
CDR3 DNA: TGTGCCAGCAGTTTTCCAGGGGGCAGGGTGGAAGGCTACACCTTC
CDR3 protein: CASSFPGGRVEGYTF

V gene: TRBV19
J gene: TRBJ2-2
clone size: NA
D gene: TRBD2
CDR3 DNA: TGTGCCAGTAGTATAGGCCGACTGGGCGGGAGGTCTTCAAGGGGGGAGCTGTTTTTT
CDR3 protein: CASSIGRLGGRSSRGELFF

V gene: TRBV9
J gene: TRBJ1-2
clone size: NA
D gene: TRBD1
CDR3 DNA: TGTGCCAGCAGCGTGGGCCCGGGACAGGGCTATGGCTACACCTTC
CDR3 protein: CASSVGPGQGYGYTF

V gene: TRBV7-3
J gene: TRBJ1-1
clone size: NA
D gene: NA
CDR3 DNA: TGTGCCAGCAGCTTAAGCGGGAACACTGAAGCTTTCTTT
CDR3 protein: CASSLSGNTEAFF

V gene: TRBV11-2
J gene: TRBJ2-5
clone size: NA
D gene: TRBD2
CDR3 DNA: TGTGCCAGCAGCCCTATAAGCGGGGGAGAGACCCAGTACTTC
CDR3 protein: CASSPISGGETQYF

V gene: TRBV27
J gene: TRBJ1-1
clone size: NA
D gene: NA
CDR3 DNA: TGTGCCAGCAGTTCGGTCACTAGGAACACTGAAGCTTTCTTT
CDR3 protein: CASSSVTRNTEAFF

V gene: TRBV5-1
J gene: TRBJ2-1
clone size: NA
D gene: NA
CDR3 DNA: TGCGCCAGCAGCTTGGTGGCAGGGTTTCGGGATGAGCAGTTCTTC
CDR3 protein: CASSLVAGFRDEQFF

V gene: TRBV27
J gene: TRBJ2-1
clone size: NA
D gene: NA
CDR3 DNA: TGTGCCAGCAGTTTATTCCACGGGACAACCTTCTCCTACAATGAGCAGTTCTTC
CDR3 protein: CASSLFHGTTFSYNEQFF

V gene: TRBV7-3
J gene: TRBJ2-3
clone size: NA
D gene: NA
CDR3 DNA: TGTGCCAGCGCGGAACAGGCAGATACGCAGTATTTT
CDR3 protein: CASAEQADTQYF

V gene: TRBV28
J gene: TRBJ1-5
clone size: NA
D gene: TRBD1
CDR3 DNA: TGTGCCAGCAGTCCACAGGGGGCAAAGCAGCCCCAGCATTTT
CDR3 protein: CASSPQGAKQPQHF

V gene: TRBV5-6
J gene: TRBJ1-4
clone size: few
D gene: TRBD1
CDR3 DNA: TGTGCCAGCAGCTTTAAACCGGGACAGTACTTGACTAATGAAAAACTGTTTTTT
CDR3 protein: CASSFKPGQYLTNEKLFF

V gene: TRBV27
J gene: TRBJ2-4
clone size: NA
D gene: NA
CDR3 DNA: TGTGCCAGCAGTCTAGCAACGGGGAACATTCAGTACTTC
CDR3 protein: CASSLATGNIQYF

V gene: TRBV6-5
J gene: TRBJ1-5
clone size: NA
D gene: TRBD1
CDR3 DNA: TGTGCCAGCAGCCGGGACAGCAAAGGATGGCCCCAGCATTTT
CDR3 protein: CASSRDSKGWPQHF

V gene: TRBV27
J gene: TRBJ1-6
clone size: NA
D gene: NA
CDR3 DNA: TGTGCCAGCAATGAGGGGGACGCCTATAATTCACCCCTCCACTTT
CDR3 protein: CASNEGDAYNSPLHF

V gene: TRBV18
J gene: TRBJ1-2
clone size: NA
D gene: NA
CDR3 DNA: TGTGCCAGCTCACCGGGGGGTTACCCCTGGGGCTACACCTTC
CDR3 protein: CASSPGGYPWGYTF

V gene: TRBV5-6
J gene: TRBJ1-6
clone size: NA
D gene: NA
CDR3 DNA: TGTGCCAGCAGCTTGGGACAGGTTTATGGCAATTCACCCCTCCACTTT
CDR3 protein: CASSLGQVYGNSPLHF

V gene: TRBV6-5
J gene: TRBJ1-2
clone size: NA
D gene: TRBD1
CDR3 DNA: TGTGCCAGCAGGACAGGGGATGGCTACACCTTC
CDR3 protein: CASRTGDGYTF

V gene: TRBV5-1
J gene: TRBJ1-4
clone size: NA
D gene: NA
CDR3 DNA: TGCGCCAGCAGCTTTTATTCGGCAGGGGAAAAACTGTTTTTT
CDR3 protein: CASSFYSAGEKLFF

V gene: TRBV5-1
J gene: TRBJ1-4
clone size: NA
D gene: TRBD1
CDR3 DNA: TGCGCCAGCAGCTTGGGGGACAGGGATAGTGAAAAACTGTTTTTT
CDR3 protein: CASSLGDRDSEKLFF

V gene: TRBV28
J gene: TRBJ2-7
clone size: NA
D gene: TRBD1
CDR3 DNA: TGTGCCAGCGGGGACAGGGGCTCCTACGAGCAGTACTTC
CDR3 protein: CASGDRGSYEQYF

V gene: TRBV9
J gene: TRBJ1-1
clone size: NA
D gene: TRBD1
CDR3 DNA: TGTGCCAGCAGCCCGGGACAGGGGGCGTGGACTGAAGCTTTCTTT
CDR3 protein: CASSPGQGAWTEAFF

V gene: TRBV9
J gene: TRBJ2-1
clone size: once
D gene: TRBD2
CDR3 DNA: TGTGCCAGCAGCGCGGGACTAGCGGCGGGGTTCTTC
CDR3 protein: CASSAGLAAGFF

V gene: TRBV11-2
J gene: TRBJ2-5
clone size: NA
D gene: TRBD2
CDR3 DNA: TGTGCCAGCAGCTTAGACCAGACTAGCGGGAACCAAGAGACCCAGTACTTC
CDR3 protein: CASSLDQTSGNQETQYF

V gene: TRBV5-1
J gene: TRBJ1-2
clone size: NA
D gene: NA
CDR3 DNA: TGCGCCAGCAAACTTACAGGGTATAACTATGGCTACACCTTC
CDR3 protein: CASKLTGYNYGYTF